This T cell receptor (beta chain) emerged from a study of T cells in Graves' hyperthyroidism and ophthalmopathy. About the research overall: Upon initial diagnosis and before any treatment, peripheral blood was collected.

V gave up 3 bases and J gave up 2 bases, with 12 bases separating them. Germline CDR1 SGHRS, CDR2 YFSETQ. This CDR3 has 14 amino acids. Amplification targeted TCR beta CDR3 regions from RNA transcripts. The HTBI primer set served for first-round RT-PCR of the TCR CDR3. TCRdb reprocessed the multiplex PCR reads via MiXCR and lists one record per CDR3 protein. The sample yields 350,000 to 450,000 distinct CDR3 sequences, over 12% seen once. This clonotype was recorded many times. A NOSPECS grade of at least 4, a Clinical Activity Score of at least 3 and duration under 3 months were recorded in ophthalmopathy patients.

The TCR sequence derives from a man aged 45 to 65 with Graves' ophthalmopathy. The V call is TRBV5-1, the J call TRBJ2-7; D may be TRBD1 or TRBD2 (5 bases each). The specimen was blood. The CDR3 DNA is TGCGCCAGCAGCTCTCCGGGACGGACCTACGAGCAGTACTTC. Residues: CASSSPGRTYEQYF.